This T cell receptor (beta chain) was recovered during a study of T-cell reconstitution after alpha-beta-depleted transplantation in children. This clonotype was recorded a few times. A TCRbeta library incorporating unique molecular identifiers was prepared. TCRdb itself ran the PCR reads through MiXCR, one entry per CDR3 protein. The repertoire holds about 400,000 distinct CDR3 sequences, with around 20% as singletons. V shed 6 bases and J shed 0 bases, with 27 bases lying between them. CDR1 DFQATT and CDR2 SNEGSKA come from the germline V gene (reference sequence). The length of the CDR3 is 19 residues.

The source of this sequence is a human donor who donated a stem cell graft to a child with acute myeloid leukemia. V usage is TRBV20-1 and J usage is TRBJ1-5; D is possibly TRBD1 (6 bases). Sequences were derived from PBMCs from the stem cell graft donor, sampled from the stem cell graft. CDR3 DNA sequence: TGCAGTGCGAGGGAACAGGGATTCCTACCCTTGTATAGCAATCAGCCCCAGCATTTT. Its translation is CSAREQGFLPLYSNQPQHF.